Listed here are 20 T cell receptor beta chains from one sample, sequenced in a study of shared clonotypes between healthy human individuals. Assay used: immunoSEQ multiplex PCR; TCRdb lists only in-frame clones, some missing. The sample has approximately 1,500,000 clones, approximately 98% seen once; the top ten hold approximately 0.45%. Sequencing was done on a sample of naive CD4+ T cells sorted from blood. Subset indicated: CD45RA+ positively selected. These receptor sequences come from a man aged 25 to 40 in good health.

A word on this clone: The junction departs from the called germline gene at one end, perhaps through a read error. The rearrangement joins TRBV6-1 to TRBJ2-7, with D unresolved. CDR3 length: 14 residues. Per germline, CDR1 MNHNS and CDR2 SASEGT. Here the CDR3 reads CASVLSPASHEQYF. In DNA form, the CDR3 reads TGTGCCAGCGTCTTGTCTCCTGCCTCCCACGAGCAGTACTTC.

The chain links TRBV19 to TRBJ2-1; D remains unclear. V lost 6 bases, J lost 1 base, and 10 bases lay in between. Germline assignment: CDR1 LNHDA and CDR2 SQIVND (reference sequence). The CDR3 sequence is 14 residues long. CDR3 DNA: TGTGCCAGTAGGAGTCCGGCGTCCTACAATGAGCAGTTCTTC. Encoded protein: CASRSPASYNEQFF.

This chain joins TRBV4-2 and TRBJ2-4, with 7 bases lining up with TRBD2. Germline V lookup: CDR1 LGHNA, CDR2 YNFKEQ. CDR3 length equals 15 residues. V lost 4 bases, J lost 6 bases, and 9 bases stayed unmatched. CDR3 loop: CASSRGASGGNIQYF. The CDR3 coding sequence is TGTGCCAGCAGCCGAGGTGCTAGCGGTGGAAACATTCAGTACTTC.

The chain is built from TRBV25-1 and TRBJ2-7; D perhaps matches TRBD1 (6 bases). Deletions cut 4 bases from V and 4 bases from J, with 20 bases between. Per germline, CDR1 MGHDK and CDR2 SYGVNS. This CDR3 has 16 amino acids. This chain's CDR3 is CASSVVHRIRGYEQYF. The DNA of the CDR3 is TGTGCCAGCAGTGTAGTTCACCGCATCAGGGGATACGAGCAGTACTTC.

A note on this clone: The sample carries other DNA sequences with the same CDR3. In DNA, the CDR3 is TGCGCCAGCAGCTTGGGAAGCAGCTCTGGAAACACCATATATTTT. This translates into CASSLGSSSGNTIYF. The chain combines TRBV5-1 with TRBJ1-3; D uncertain. The CDR3 runs 15 residues. The ends were cut back, 0 bases at V and 0 bases at J, with 7 bases in the middle. CDR1 is SGHRS and CDR2 is YFSETQ in the germline V gene.

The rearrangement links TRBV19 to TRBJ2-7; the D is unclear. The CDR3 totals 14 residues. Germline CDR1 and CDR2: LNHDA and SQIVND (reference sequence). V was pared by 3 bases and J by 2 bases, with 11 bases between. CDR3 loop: CASSIGPPPYEQYF. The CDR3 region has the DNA TGTGCCAGTAGTATCGGACCTCCGCCCTACGAGCAGTACTTC. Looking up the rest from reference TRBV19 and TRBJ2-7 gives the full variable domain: DGGITQSPKYLFRKEGQNVTLSCEQNLNHDAMYWYRQDPGQGLRLIYYSQIVNDFQKGDIAEGYSVSREKKESFPLTVTSAQKNPTAFYLCASSIGPPPYEQYFGPGTRLTVT.

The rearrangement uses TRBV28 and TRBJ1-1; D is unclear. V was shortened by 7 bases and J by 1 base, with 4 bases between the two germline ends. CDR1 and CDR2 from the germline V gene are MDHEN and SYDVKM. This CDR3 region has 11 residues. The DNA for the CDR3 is TGTGCCAGCACCTGGAACACTGAAGCTTTCTTT. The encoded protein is CASTWNTEAFF.

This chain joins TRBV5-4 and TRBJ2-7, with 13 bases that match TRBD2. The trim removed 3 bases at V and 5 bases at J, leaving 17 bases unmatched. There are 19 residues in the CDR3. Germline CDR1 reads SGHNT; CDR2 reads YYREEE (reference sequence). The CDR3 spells CASSYLPTSGRTRADEQYF. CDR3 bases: TGTGCCAGCAGCTATTTACCGACTAGCGGGAGGACCAGGGCCGACGAGCAGTACTTC.

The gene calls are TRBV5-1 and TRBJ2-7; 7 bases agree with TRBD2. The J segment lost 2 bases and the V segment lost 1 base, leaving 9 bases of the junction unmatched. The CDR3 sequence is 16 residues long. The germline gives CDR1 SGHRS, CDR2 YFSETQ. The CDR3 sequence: CASSLRSSGFTYEQYF. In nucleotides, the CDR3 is TGCGCCAGCAGCTTGAGGTCTAGCGGATTCACCTACGAGCAGTACTTC.

The CDR3 loop reads CASTQGSNQPQHF. CDR3 in DNA: TGTGCCAGCACTCAGGGGAGCAATCAGCCCCAGCATTTT. V gene TRBV2 combines with J gene TRBJ1-5; D possibly corresponds to TRBD1 (6 bases). CDR1 and CDR2 from the germline V gene are SNHLY and FYNNEI. The V end lost 7 bases, the J end lost 1 base, and 8 bases lay between the germline ends. This CDR3 region has 13 residues.

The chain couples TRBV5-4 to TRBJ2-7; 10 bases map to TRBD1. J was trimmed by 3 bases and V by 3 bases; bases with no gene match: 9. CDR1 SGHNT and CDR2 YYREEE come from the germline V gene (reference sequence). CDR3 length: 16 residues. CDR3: CASSSQGGDRGYEQYF. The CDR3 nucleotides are TGTGCCAGCAGCTCCCAGGGAGGGGACAGGGGCTACGAGCAGTACTTC.

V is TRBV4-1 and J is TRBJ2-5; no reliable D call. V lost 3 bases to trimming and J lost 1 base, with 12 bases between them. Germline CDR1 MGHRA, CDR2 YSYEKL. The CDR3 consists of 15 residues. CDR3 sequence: CASSQIGNIQETQYF. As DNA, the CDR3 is TGCGCCAGCAGCCAGATAGGAAACATCCAAGAGACCCAGTACTTC.

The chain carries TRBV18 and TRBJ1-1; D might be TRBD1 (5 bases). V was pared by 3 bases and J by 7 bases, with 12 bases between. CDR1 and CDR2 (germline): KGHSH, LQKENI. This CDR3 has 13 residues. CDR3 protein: CASSPSREDEAFF. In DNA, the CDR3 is TGTGCCAGCTCACCCTCCAGGGAGGATGAAGCTTTCTTT. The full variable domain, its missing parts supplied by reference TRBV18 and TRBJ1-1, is NAGVMQNPRHLVRRRGQEARLRCSPMKGHSHVYWYRQLPEEGLKFMVYLQKENIIDESGMPKERFSAEFPKEGPSILRIQQVVRGDSAAYFCASSPSREDEAFFGQGTRLTVV.

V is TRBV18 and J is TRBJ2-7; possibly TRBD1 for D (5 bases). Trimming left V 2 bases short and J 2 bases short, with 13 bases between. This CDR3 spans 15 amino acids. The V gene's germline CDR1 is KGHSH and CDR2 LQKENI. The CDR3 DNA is TGTGCCAGCTCACCAGGTTGGCAGGGAACCTACGAGCAGTACTTC. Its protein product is CASSPGWQGTYEQYF.

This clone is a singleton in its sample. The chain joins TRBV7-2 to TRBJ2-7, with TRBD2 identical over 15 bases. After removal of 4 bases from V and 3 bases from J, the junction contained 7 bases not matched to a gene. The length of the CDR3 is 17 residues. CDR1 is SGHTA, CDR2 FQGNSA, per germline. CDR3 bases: TGTGCCAGCAGCTCTGCCCGGACTAGCGGGAGGGTCTACGAGCAGTACTTC. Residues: CASSSARTSGRVYEQYF.

CDR3 region: CASSFSTGKHNQPQHF. The CDR3 nucleotides are TGTGCCAGTAGTTTCTCGACAGGGAAACACAATCAGCCCCAGCATTTT. This chain connects TRBV19 to TRBJ1-5; TRBD1 aligns across 7 bases. Germline-derived CDR1 and CDR2 are LNHDA and SQIVND (reference sequence). V was pared by 5 bases and J by 3 bases, with 10 bases of the junction left unmatched. The CDR3 is 16 residues long.

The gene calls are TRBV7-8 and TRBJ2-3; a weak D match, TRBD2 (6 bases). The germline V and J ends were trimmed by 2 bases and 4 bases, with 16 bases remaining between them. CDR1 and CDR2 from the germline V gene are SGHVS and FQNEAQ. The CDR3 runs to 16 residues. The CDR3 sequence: CASSLSGGGISDTQYF. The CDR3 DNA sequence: TGTGCCAGCAGCTTAAGTGGCGGCGGGATTTCAGATACGCAGTATTTT. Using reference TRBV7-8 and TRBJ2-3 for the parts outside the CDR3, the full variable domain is GAGVSQSPRYKVAKRGQDVALRCDPISGHVSLFWYQQALGQGPEFLTYFQNEAQLDKSGLPSDRFFAERPEGSVSTLKIQRTQQEDSAVYLCASSLSGGGISDTQYFGPGTRLTVL.

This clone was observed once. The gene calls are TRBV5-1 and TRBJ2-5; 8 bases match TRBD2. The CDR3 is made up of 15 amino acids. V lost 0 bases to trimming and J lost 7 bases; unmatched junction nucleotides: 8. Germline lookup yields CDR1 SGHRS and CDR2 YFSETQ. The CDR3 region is CASSLVVPGRGTQYF. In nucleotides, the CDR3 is TGCGCCAGCAGCTTGGTGGTCCCCGGGAGGGGGACCCAGTACTTC.

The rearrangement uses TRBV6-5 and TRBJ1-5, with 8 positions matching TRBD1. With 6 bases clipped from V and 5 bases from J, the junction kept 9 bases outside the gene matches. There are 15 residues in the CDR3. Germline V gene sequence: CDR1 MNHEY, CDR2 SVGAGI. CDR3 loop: CASRGGQEGYQPQHF. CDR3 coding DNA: TGTGCCAGCAGGGGGGGACAGGAAGGGTATCAGCCCCAGCATTTT.

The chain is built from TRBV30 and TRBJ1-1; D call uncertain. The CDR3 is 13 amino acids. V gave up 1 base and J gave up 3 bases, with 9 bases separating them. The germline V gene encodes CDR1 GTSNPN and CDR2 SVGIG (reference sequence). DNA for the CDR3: TGTGCCTGGAGTGAAGGGCCCTACACTGAAGCTTTCTTT. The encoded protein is CAWSEGPYTEAFF.